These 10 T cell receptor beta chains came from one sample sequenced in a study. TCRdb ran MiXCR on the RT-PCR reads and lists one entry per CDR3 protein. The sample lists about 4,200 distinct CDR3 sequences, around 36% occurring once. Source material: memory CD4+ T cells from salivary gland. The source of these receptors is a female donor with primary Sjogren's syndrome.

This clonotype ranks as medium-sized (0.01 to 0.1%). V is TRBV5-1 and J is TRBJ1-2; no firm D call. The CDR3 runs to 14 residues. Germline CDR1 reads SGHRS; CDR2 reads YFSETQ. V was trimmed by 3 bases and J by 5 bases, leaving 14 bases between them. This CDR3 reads CASSYEGIGYGYTF. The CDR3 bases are TGCGCCAGCAGCTACGAGGGAATAGGGTATGGCTACACCTTC.

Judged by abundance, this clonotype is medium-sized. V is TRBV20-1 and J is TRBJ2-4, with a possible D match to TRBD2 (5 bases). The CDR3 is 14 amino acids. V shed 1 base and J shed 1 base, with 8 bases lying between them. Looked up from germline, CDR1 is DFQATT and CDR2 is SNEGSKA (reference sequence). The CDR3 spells CSARGRGAKNIQYF. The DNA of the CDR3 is TGCAGTGCTAGAGGGAGAGGGGCCAAAAACATTCAGTACTTC.

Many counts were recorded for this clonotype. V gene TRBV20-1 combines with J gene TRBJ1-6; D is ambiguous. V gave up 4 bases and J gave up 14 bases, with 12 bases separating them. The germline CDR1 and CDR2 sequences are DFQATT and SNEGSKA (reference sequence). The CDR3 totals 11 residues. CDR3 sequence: CSATSRESLHF. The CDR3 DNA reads TGCAGTGCTACCTCTAGAGAGTCCCTCCACTTT.

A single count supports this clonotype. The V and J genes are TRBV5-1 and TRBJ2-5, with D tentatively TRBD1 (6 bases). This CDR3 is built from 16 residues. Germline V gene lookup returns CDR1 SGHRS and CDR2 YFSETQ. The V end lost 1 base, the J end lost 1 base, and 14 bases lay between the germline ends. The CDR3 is CASSLQGWLSQETQYF. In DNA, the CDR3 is TGCGCCAGCAGCTTGCAGGGGTGGCTCTCCCAAGAGACCCAGTACTTC.

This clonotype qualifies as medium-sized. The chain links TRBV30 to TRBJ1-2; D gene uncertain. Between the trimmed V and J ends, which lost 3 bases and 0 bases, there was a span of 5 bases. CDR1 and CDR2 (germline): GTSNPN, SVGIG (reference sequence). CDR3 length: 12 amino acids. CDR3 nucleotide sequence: TGTGCCTGGAGAAGTACTAACTATGGCTACACCTTC. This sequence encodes CAWRSTNYGYTF.

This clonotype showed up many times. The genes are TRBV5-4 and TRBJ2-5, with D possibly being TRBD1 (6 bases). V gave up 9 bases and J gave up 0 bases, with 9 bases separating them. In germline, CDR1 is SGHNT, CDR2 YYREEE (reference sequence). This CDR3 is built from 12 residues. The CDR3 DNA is TGTGCCACCCGACAGGACCAAGAGACCCAGTACTTC. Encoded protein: CATRQDQETQYF.

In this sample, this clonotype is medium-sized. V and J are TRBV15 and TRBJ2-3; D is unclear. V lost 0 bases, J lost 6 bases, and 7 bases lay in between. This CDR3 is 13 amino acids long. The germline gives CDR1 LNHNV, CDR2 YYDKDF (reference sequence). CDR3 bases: TGTGCCACCAGCAGAGATGGGCCTGATACGCAGTATTTT. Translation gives CATSRDGPDTQYF.

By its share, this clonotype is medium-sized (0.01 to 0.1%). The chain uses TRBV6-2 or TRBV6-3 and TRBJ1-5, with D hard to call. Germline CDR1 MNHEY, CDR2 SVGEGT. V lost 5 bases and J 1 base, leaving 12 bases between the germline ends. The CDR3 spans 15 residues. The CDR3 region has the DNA TGTGCCAGCAGTCGACCGGGGAAGAGCAATCAGCCCCAGCATTTT. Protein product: CASSRPGKSNQPQHF.

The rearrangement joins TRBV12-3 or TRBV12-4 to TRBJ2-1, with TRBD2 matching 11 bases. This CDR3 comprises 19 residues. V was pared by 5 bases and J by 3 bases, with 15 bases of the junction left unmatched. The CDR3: CASSARGGTSGSRYNEQFF. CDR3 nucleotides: TGTGCCAGCAGTGCTAGGGGGGGCACTAGCGGGAGTCGCTACAATGAGCAGTTCTTC.

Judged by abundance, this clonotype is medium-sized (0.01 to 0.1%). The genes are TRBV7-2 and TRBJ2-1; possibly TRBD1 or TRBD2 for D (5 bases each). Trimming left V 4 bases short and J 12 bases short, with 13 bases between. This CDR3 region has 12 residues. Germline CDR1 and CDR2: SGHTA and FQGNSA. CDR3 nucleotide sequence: TGTGCCAGCAGCTCGCCGGGACCACGGCAGTTCTTC. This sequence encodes CASSSPGPRQFF.